A single sample gave rise to the 15 T cell receptor beta chains below, sequenced in a study of blood T cells in healthy people across ages. Next came a second PCR, run for roughly 6 to 11 cycles, which used a sample-barcoded 5' primer along with a J-beta primer mix. TCRdb processed the 5' RACE reads anew with MiXCR; each CDR3 protein has one entry. The sample lists 1 million to 1.2 million distinct CDR3 sequences, less than 45% occurring once. Material: blood. The receptors originated from a man aged 18 to 29 in good health.

CDR3 in DNA: TGTGCCACCTCACCCGGGGACAGTGCCGTCGATGAGCAGTTCTTC. It specifies CATSPGDSAVDEQFF. The chain links TRBV24-1 to TRBJ2-1; 7 nucleotides align to TRBD1. J was trimmed by 8 bases and V by 9 bases; bases with no gene match: 15. Germline loops: CDR1 KGHDR, CDR2 SFDVKD. The CDR3 runs to 15 residues.

The CDR3 loop is CASSLGADSFTEAFF. Written as DNA, the CDR3 is TGTGCCAGCAGCTTAGGAGCGGACAGCTTCACTGAAGCTTTCTTT. V is TRBV7-2 and J is TRBJ1-1, with D perhaps TRBD1 (6 bases). The germline CDR1 and CDR2 sequences are SGHTA and FQGNSA. This CDR3 comprises 15 residues. V dropped 1 base and J dropped 4 bases, with 13 bases sitting between them.

The V gene is TRBV20-1, the J gene TRBJ2-1; 8 bases are a match to TRBD2. Germline assignment: CDR1 DFQATT and CDR2 SNEGSKA (reference sequence). The CDR3 runs to 14 residues. The junction had 8 bases not matched to a gene; V was cut back by 8 bases and J by 2 bases. CDR3 sequence reads: CSFGSGATYNEQFF. The DNA for the CDR3 is TGCAGTTTCGGTAGCGGGGCAACCTACAATGAGCAGTTCTTC.

In its sample, this clonotype was seen a few times. The rearrangement links TRBV12-3 or TRBV12-4 to TRBJ1-6, with a possible D match to TRBD1 (6 bases). Trimming stripped 3 bases from V and 0 bases from J, with 6 bases between. The CDR3 extends over 15 amino acids. In nucleotides, the CDR3 is TGTGCCAGCAGTTTGGGGGCCTCCTATAATTCACCCCTCCACTTT. It translates to CASSLGASYNSPLHF.

This clonotype was picked up many times. The chain joins TRBV13 to TRBJ1-1, with a possible D match to TRBD1 (5 bases). Germline V gene lookup returns CDR1 PRHDT and CDR2 FYEKMQ (reference sequence). CDR3 size: 13 residues. The V end lost 4 bases, the J end lost 7 bases, and 13 bases lay between the germline ends. The CDR3 DNA sequence: TGTGCCAGCAGCTCCCTTGGGACCCTTGAAGCTTTCTTT. Translating gives CASSSLGTLEAFF. The full variable domain, in which reference TRBV13 and TRBJ1-1 provide the parts outside the CDR3, is AAGVIQSPRHLIKEKRETATLKCYPIPRHDTVYWYQQGPGQDPQFLISFYEKMQSDKGSIPDRFSAQQFSDYHSELNMSSLELGDSALYFCASSSLGTLEAFFGQGTRLTVV.

This chain links TRBV4-3 with TRBJ2-2; 7 nucleotides match TRBD1. In germline, CDR1 is LGHNA, CDR2 YSLEER. The CDR3 consists of 18 residues. Trimming cost V 4 bases and J 2 bases; bases outside gene matches: 13. In DNA, the CDR3 is TGCGCCAGCAGCCGGGACCTTACCGGGACAGCCAACACCGGGGAGCTGTTTTTT. Protein: CASSRDLTGTANTGELFF.

The genes are TRBV5-1 and TRBJ2-1; TRBD2 aligns across 10 bases. The germline gives CDR1 SGHRS, CDR2 YFSETQ. Trimming took 0 bases from V and 8 from J; bases not matched to a gene: 5. CDR3 length equals 15 residues. The CDR3, as DNA: TGCGCCAGCAGCTTGGTAGCGGGGGGCGCGGATGAGCAGTTCTTC. Amino acid sequence: CASSLVAGGADEQFF.

The chain is built from TRBV14 and TRBJ2-1, with 10 bases lining up with TRBD2. The CDR3 runs 15 residues. The germline CDR1 and CDR2 sequences are SGHDN and FVKESK. The V and J ends lost 4 bases and 5 bases, in that order; junction bases with no gene match: 5. Here the CDR3 DNA reads TGTGCCAGCAGCCCACTAGCGGGGAAAAACAATGAGCAGTTCTTC. It is translated as CASSPLAGKNNEQFF.

This chain connects TRBV10-3 to TRBJ1-4; D unclear. Trimming shortened V by 3 bases and J by 14 bases, and 19 bases separated the two germline ends. Germline CDR1 ENHRY, CDR2 SYGVKD. CDR3 length: 14 residues. The CDR3 loop is CAISDSAGRAGLFF. For the CDR3, the DNA is TGTGCCATCAGTGATTCGGCAGGTCGCGCGGGGCTGTTTTTT.

The genes are TRBV25-1 and TRBJ2-1; D is uncertain. Per the germline V gene, CDR1 is MGHDK and CDR2 is SYGVNS. The CDR3 is 17 amino acids. The V and J ends lost 5 bases and 0 bases respectively, with 17 bases between them. The CDR3 is CASSPPLQRSSYNEQFF. CDR3 DNA sequence: TGTGCCAGCAGTCCGCCCCTCCAAAGGAGCTCCTACAATGAGCAGTTCTTC.

The rearrangement joins TRBV6-6 to TRBJ1-2, with D possibly being TRBD1 (6 bases). The CDR3 totals 15 residues. Germline V CDR1 and CDR2: MNHNY, SVGAGI (reference sequence). The ends were cut back, 5 bases at V and 0 bases at J, with 13 bases in the middle. CDR3 sequence (DNA): TGTGCCAGCAGTCCCCAGGACAGTGCTAACTATGGCTACACCTTC. Amino acids: CASSPQDSANYGYTF.

The gene calls are TRBV5-1 and TRBJ2-3; perhaps D is TRBD1 or TRBD2 (5 bases each). Between the trimmed V and J ends, which lost 0 bases and 0 bases, there was a span of 14 bases. Germline V lookup: CDR1 SGHRS, CDR2 YFSETQ. This CDR3 has 17 amino acids. The CDR3 DNA reads TGCGCCAGCAGCTTGGTCGCGTACGGGACGAGCACAGATACGCAGTATTTT. Encoded protein: CASSLVAYGTSTDTQYF.

This clonotype was picked up a small number of times. The V gene is TRBV20-1, the J gene TRBJ1-4, with D unclear. CDR1 is DFQATT, CDR2 SNEGSKA, per germline (reference sequence). Deletions cut 0 bases from V and 8 bases from J, with 7 bases between. The length of the CDR3 is 12 residues. Here the CDR3 reads CSARDHGEKLFF. The CDR3 coding sequence is TGCAGTGCTAGAGACCATGGAGAAAAACTGTTTTTT.

The rearrangement uses TRBV20-1 and TRBJ2-1, with 13 bases that match TRBD2. Trimming at V came to 2 bases and at J to 8 bases, leaving 18 bases not matched to a gene. The CDR3 length is 19 residues. Germline V gene sequence: CDR1 DFQATT, CDR2 SNEGSKA (reference sequence). In DNA form, the CDR3 reads TGCAGTGCTAGAAGGACTAGCGGGGGTCCTCGGGGGGGATACGATGAGCAGTTCTTC. It yields the protein CSARRTSGGPRGGYDEQFF.

The chain joins TRBV6-2 or TRBV6-3 to TRBJ2-7, with TRBD2 matching over 13 bases. Germline CDR1 is MNHEY and CDR2 is SVGEGT. There are 15 residues in the CDR3. Trimming cost V 7 bases and J 7 bases; bases outside gene matches: 10. The DNA of the CDR3 is TGTGCCAGCACCCCGGGACTAGCGGGGTACAATGAGCAGTACTTC. This gives the protein CASTPGLAGYNEQYF.